This T cell receptor beta chain was captured in a study of blood T cells in healthy people across ages. Looked up from germline, CDR1 is SGHNT and CDR2 is YYREEE (reference sequence). Trimming cost V 4 bases and J 2 bases; bases outside gene matches: 13. The CDR3 loop spans 19 amino acids. Using a J-beta primer mix together with a sample-barcoded 5' primer, a second PCR was run for roughly 7 to 12 cycles. TCRdb passed the 5' RACE reads through MiXCR, listing each CDR3 protein once. Of about 1.4 million distinct CDR3 sequences in the sample, around 55% are singletons; the top ten hold under 8.5%. This chain links TRBV5-4 with TRBJ2-3; 13 bases are shared with TRBD2. Sequencing was carried out using blood. The origin of this receptor is a man aged 18 to 29 in good health. For the CDR3, the DNA is TGTGCCAGCAGCAACGAACTAGCGGGGGGGCCGCTCCTCACAGATACGCAGTATTTT. Translation gives CASSNELAGGPLLTDTQYF.